The 19 T cell receptor beta chains below come from one sample, sequenced in a study of shared clonotypes between healthy human individuals. The assay was immunoSEQ multiplex PCR, and TCRdb's table has in-frame clones only and misses some. The sample includes about 2.3 million clones, about 90% seen only once; the top ten take 0.37%. Sequences were obtained from naive CD4+ T cells from PBMCs. Subset given: CD45RA+ positively selected. The receptors originated from a man aged 18 to 30 in good health. Some clones in this sample may be carry-over from other donors' samples.

The V call is TRBV5-4, the J call TRBJ1-3; D is unclear. Germline CDR1 is SGHNT and CDR2 is YYREEE (reference sequence). This CDR3 is 14 amino acids long. The V end was cut by 3 bases, the J end by 4 bases, with 11 bases between. The DNA for the CDR3 is TGTGCCAGCAGCTCGTGGGGTGGGGGAAACACCATATATTTT. This codes for CASSSWGGGNTIYF.

The chain uses TRBV29-1 and TRBJ2-7; 7 bases line up with TRBD1. Losses at the gene ends were 4 bases for V and 2 bases for J; bases not matched to a gene: 5. This CDR3 has 13 residues. CDR1 and CDR2 from the germline V gene are SQVTM and ANQGSEA. CDR3 coding DNA: TGCAGCGTTGGGACAGGATCTCCCTACGAGCAGTACTTC. Translation: CSVGTGSPYEQYF.

V usage is TRBV28 and J usage is TRBJ2-7; D perhaps matches TRBD1 (6 bases). Trimming removed 7 bases from V and 6 bases from J, with 25 bases in between. The CDR3 consists of 16 residues. Germline V CDR1 and CDR2: MDHEN, SYDVKM. The DNA of the CDR3 is TGTGCCAGCATCTCGACTGGGGCAGGGGTTACCCCCGAGCAGTACTTC. Its protein is CASISTGAGVTPEQYF.

The chain uses TRBV12-5 and TRBJ1-1; no clear D gene. This CDR3 has 13 residues. Germline V gene sequence: CDR1 LGHNT, CDR2 FRNRAP. V was clipped by 1 base and J by 3 bases, with 6 bases between them. The CDR3 DNA is TGTGCTAGTGGTTTGGCGGTTGACACTGAAGCTTTCTTT. This gives the protein CASGLAVDTEAFF.

The V gene is TRBV7-2, the J gene TRBJ1-2; unclear D gene. Germline V gene data show CDR1 as SGHTA and CDR2 as FQGNSA. The V gene lost 5 bases and the J gene lost 3 bases, with 19 bases spanning the gap. This CDR3 has 16 amino acids. The CDR3 coding sequence is TGTGCCAGCAGCCTACCCCCAGGTAGGGAGGACTATGGCTACACCTTC. It specifies CASSLPPGREDYGYTF.

The genes are TRBV5-8 and TRBJ2-1, with a tentative D call TRBD2 (5 bases). With 0 bases removed from V and 4 bases from J, the gap between germline ends came to 14 bases. Germline CDR1 reads SGHTS; CDR2 reads YDEGEE. The CDR3 consists of 16 residues. The CDR3 region has the DNA TGTGCCAGCAGCTTGGAAGTAGGAGGTTGGTACAATGAGCAGTTCTTC. It codes for CASSLEVGGWYNEQFF.

The chain combines TRBV6-1 with TRBJ2-1; 9 nucleotides line up with TRBD1. The length of the CDR3 is 13 residues. The germline gives CDR1 MNHNS, CDR2 SASEGT. With 6 bases clipped from V and 3 bases from J, the junction kept 0 bases outside the gene matches. The CDR3 protein is CASRGQGYNEQFF. The DNA of the CDR3 is TGTGCCAGCAGGGGACAGGGCTACAATGAGCAGTTCTTC.

This clone has only a few counts. J is TRBJ1-5 and V is TRBV4-1; a weak D match, TRBD1 (5 bases). Trimming removed 1 base at V and 5 bases at J, with 12 bases between. The CDR3 length is 15 residues. Germline assignment: CDR1 MGHRA and CDR2 YSYEKL. The chain's CDR3 is CASSQAGTYYQPQHF. In DNA, the CDR3 is TGCGCCAGCAGCCAAGCCGGGACTTACTATCAGCCCCAGCATTTT.

The chain is built from TRBV11-1 and TRBJ2-3; 10 positions agree with TRBD2. Germline V gives CDR1 SGHAT, CDR2 FQDESV (reference sequence). The ends lost 2 bases at V and 4 bases at J; junction bases unmatched: 6. The length of the CDR3 is 16 residues. The CDR3, as DNA: TGTGCCAGCAGCTTATTAGCGGGAGGACTGCCAGATACGCAGTATTTT. Its translation is CASSLLAGGLPDTQYF.

The chain carries TRBV2 and TRBJ2-1; the D gene is possibly TRBD2 (5 bases). Trimming took 2 bases from V and 7 from J, leaving 9 bases between them. The CDR3 has 13 residues. CDR1 and CDR2 (germline): SNHLY, FYNNEI. The CDR3 is CASSEYPGNEQFF. In nucleotides, the CDR3 is TGTGCCAGCAGTGAATATCCGGGGAATGAGCAGTTCTTC.

CDR3 in amino acids: CASSLSGGRTEAFF. CDR3 in DNA: TGTGCCAGCAGTCTCTCCGGTGGGCGAACTGAAGCTTTCTTT. The chain has TRBV28 and TRBJ1-1, with unresolved D. The CDR3 sequence is 14 residues long. CDR1 and CDR2 (germline): MDHEN, SYDVKM. V gave up 5 bases and J gave up 5 bases, with 15 bases separating them.

The chain joins TRBV11-3 to TRBJ2-1; 11 bases agree with TRBD2. Unmatched junction bases numbered 5, after V lost 5 bases and J lost 2 bases. This CDR3 is 16 amino acids long. Germline V gene sequence: CDR1 SGHNT, CDR2 YENEEA. CDR3 DNA sequence: TGTGCCAGCAGCCGACGGACTAGCGGGCCCTACAATGAGCAGTTCTTC. It codes for CASSRRTSGPYNEQFF.

The J gene is TRBJ1-2, the V gene TRBV15, with TRBD1 matching over 9 bases. Unmatched junction bases numbered 6, after V lost 5 bases and J lost 5 bases. CDR3 length equals 14 residues. Germline V lookup: CDR1 LNHNV, CDR2 YYDKDF (reference sequence). The CDR3 protein is CATSRGTGPYGYTF. The CDR3, as DNA: TGTGCCACCAGCCGTGGGACAGGGCCATATGGCTACACCTTC.

Worth noting for this clone: Other DNA sequences from this sample encode an identical CDR3 as well. The genes are TRBV30 and TRBJ1-5, with TRBD1 matching 10 bases. Germline V lookup: CDR1 GTSNPN, CDR2 SVGIG (reference sequence). This CDR3 has 13 amino acids. The V and J ends lost 5 bases and 2 bases, in that order; junction bases with no gene match: 0. CDR3 amino acids: CAWGTGGNQPQHF. The CDR3 DNA follows: TGTGCCTGGGGGACAGGGGGCAATCAGCCCCAGCATTTT.

This clone was observed a single time. The rearrangement links TRBV19 to TRBJ1-4; 7 positions match TRBD1. The CDR3 spans 17 residues. CDR1 and CDR2 from the germline V gene are LNHDA and SQIVND (reference sequence). V lost 5 bases, J lost 2 bases, and 11 bases stayed unmatched. The CDR3 DNA reads TGTGCCAGTAGTTTCCGGGGACAGACCATCACTAATGAAAAACTGTTTTTT. Protein product: CASSFRGQTITNEKLFF.

The rearrangement uses TRBV18 and TRBJ1-5; TRBD1 matches at 8 bases. With 8 bases clipped from V and 1 base from J, the junction kept 7 bases outside the gene matches. This CDR3 is built from 15 residues. The V gene's germline CDR1 is KGHSH and CDR2 LQKENI. In DNA form, the CDR3 reads TGTGCCAGCAAAACAGGGGGGATCAGCAATCAGCCCCAGCATTTT. Protein: CASKTGGISNQPQHF. The whole variable domain, filled in from reference TRBV18 and TRBJ1-5, reads NAGVMQNPRHLVRRRGQEARLRCSPMKGHSHVYWYRQLPEEGLKFMVYLQKENIIDESGMPKERFSAEFPKEGPSILRIQQVVRGDSAAYFCASKTGGISNQPQHFGDGTRLSIL.

The chain combines TRBV28 with TRBJ2-7, with D possibly being TRBD2 (5 bases). This CDR3 contains 14 residues. Germline-derived CDR1 and CDR2 are MDHEN and SYDVKM. V lost 5 bases and J lost 1, with 12 bases in between. The CDR3 bases are TGTGCCAGCAGTGAGACGGGAACTTCCTACGAGCAGTACTTC. Translated, it gives CASSETGTSYEQYF. The full variable domain, its missing parts supplied by reference TRBV28 and TRBJ2-7, is DVKVTQSSRYLVKRTGEKVFLECVQDMDHENMFWYRQDPGLGLRLIYFSYDVKMKEKGDIPEGYSVSREKKERFSLILESASTNQTSMYLCASSETGTSYEQYFGPGTRLTVT.

V gene TRBV7-9 combines with J gene TRBJ2-4; TRBD1 aligns across 9 bases. Germline V gene lookup returns CDR1 SEHNR and CDR2 FQNEAQ (reference sequence). V trimming: 4 bases; J trimming: 1 base; junction bases outside the gene matches: 14. The CDR3 is 19 residues long. CDR3 loop: CASSSRDRDFGEAKNIQYF. The DNA for the CDR3 is TGTGCCAGCAGCTCCCGGGACAGGGACTTCGGTGAGGCCAAAAACATTCAGTACTTC.

The chain has TRBV30 and TRBJ1-3; D uncertain. V shed 2 bases and J shed 3 bases, with 8 bases lying between them. The CDR3 length is 13 residues. Looked up from germline, CDR1 is GTSNPN and CDR2 is SVGIG (reference sequence). The CDR3 protein is CAWSSIVGNTIYF. CDR3 in DNA: TGTGCCTGGAGTTCGATAGTTGGAAACACCATATATTTT.